The rows below give T cell receptor beta chains drawn from one sample of a study of blood T cell dynamics during melanoma immunotherapy. Sequencing used immunoSEQ multiplex PCR; TCRdb keeps in-frame clones, though not all of them. Of some 25,000 clones listed, 87% are singletons. Here the sequenced sample was blood, taken from a patient treated with checkpoint blockade. The receptors shown here come from a human donor with melanoma. Both conserved end residues are part of each CDR3. For some rows the clone size is stated as once, few or many, or as a class when expanded; others skip it.

v_gene	j_gene	abundance	CDR3aa
TRBV10-2	TRBJ2-7	-	CASSESAAGAYEQYF
TRBV19	TRBJ1-4	-	CASGTGVREKLFF
TRBV2	TRBJ2-7	-	CASRPRWDEQYF
TRBV6-4	TRBJ1-5	-	CASSEADNQPQHF
TRBV11-2	TRBJ2-1	-	CASSLAGSYNEQFF
TRBV28	TRBJ2-1	-	CASSRRGGSGYNEQFF
TRBV5-1	TRBJ2-1	-	CASSLEPNSYNEQFF
TRBV7-2	TRBJ2-5	-	CASSPLGRQETQYF
TRBV7-6	TRBJ2-3	-	CASSLERVTDTQYF
TRBV5-1	TRBJ2-7	-	CASSPPGQGPYEQYF
TRBV2	TRBJ2-7	-	CASSEARQGYEQYF
TRBV27	TRBJ1-2	-	CASSLGPTNYGYTF
TRBV9	TRBJ2-1	-	CASSVGDKYNEQFF
TRBV2	TRBJ2-7	-	CASADRGGGYEQYF
TRBV5-6	TRBJ2-2	-	CASSFQQGAYTGELFF
TRBV19	TRBJ2-3	-	CASSPGQGAGSWGGDTQYF
TRBV4-2	TRBJ2-2	-	CASSWSGTSGGELFF
TRBV7-8	TRBJ2-7	-	CASSLRLGGGSDEQYF
TRBV19	TRBJ2-1	-	CASSRDRSSYNEQFF
TRBV6-1	TRBJ2-5	-	CASSEASAGIAETQYF
TRBV9	TRBJ2-3	once	CASSLNSDTQYF
TRBV7-6	TRBJ1-6	-	CASSLTLQGHNSPLHF
TRBV15	TRBJ1-4	-	CATSTRDTARKLFF
TRBV28	TRBJ1-2	-	CAIQGQRGSRGYTF
TRBV7-6	TRBJ2-1	-	CASSLAGTSSYNEQFF
TRBV5-1	TRBJ2-3	-	CASSLAPLAGGPVTDTQYF
TRBV29-1	TRBJ2-1	-	CSVQALSGVGPSGGNEQFF
TRBV6-4	TRBJ2-1	-	CASSVISGGPYNEQFF
TRBV7-3	TRBJ1-6	few	CASSLWGVASPLHF
TRBV28	TRBJ1-5	few	CASSSSTGNQPQHF
TRBV28	TRBJ1-5	-	CASSSSGSGGNQPQHF
TRBV6-5	TRBJ2-7	-	CASSYVQGSPLEQYF
TRBV15	TRBJ2-1	-	CATSRTGSGRKNEQFF
TRBV15	TRBJ1-3	-	CATSARPLLGANTIYF
TRBV5-1	TRBJ2-1	once	CASSPGLGSYNEQFF
TRBV19	TRBJ1-5	-	CASSIGQGFNNQPQHF
TRBV7-3	TRBJ2-7	-	CASSLWGVVNEQYF
TRBV2	TRBJ2-6	-	CASRAGANVLTF
TRBV6-7	TRBJ2-7	-	CASSYCGTPYEQYF
TRBV2	TRBJ1-5	-	CASSDAGTGGDQPQHF
TRBV2	TRBJ2-7	-	CASSARLARPDEQYF
TRBV11-2	TRBJ1-1	-	CASSQTGVGTEAFF
TRBV27	TRBJ1-1	-	CASSSGGRGTEAFF
TRBV7-8	TRBJ2-1	-	CASRTGRYNEQFF
TRBV7-2	TRBJ1-2	-	CASSLGQGRYGYTF
TRBV5-4	TRBJ2-7	few	CASSSWDRVTYEQYF
TRBV6-8	TRBJ1-5	-	CASNLCSRNQPQHF
TRBV15	TRBJ1-3	-	CATSRRTASGNTIYF
TRBV10-1	TRBJ2-3	-	CASSESVGVGSTDTQYF
TRBV14	TRBJ2-1	-	CASSVLAGGPSDEQFF
TRBV2	TRBJ2-5	-	CASSGRAMGPRSRSETQYF
TRBV28	TRBJ2-7	-	CASSAYVRGDYEQYF
TRBV5-4	TRBJ2-7	-	CASSLEGWGEQYF
TRBV27	TRBJ2-3	-	CASRSLQADTQYF
TRBV2	TRBJ2-2	-	CASTWENTGELFF
TRBV9	TRBJ1-3	-	CASSVATGTKGNTIYF
TRBV5-1	TRBJ2-1	-	CASSRGTSGVNEQFF
TRBV2	TRBJ2-3	-	CASIDGRVGDTQYF